These 27 T cell receptor beta chains were all obtained from the same sample, sequenced in a study of chemoradiotherapy in HPV16-positive cancers. Assay used: immunoSEQ multiplex PCR; TCRdb lists only in-frame clones, some missing. The repertoire holds tens of thousands of clones, with more than 70% as singletons. The sample here was blood, taken from a patient who underwent chemoradiotherapy. Receptor source: a human donor with HPV-associated anogenital cancer.

V gene TRBV29-1 combines with J gene TRBJ1-5, with 10 bases lining up with TRBD1. V shed 1 base and J 4 bases; nucleotides not matched to a gene: 13. In germline, CDR1 is SQVTM, CDR2 ANQGSEA. There are 18 residues in the CDR3. CDR3 region: CSVEVKGQGGDKNQPQHF. DNA for the CDR3: TGCAGCGTTGAAGTAAAAGGACAGGGGGGAGATAAGAATCAGCCCCAGCATTTT.

This rearrangement joins TRBV6-1 to TRBJ2-7; D unresolved. The CDR3 totals 15 residues. The V gene lost 0 bases and the J gene lost 1 base, with 10 bases spanning the gap. The germline CDR1 and CDR2 sequences are MNHNS and SASEGT. The chain's CDR3 is CASSEAEPLSYEQYF. The CDR3 DNA follows: TGTGCCAGCAGTGAAGCGGAACCCTTATCCTACGAGCAGTACTTC.

V usage is TRBV5-1 and J usage is TRBJ1-1; maybe TRBD1 (6 bases). Germline CDR1 SGHRS, CDR2 YFSETQ. V was pared by 4 bases and J by 1 base, with 8 bases between. This CDR3 is built from 13 residues. CDR3 sequence reads: CASSRDTNTEAFF. The CDR3 DNA follows: TGCGCCAGCAGCAGGGACACGAACACTGAAGCTTTCTTT.

V gene TRBV7-9 combines with J gene TRBJ1-1; D gene ambiguous. Germline V gene sequence: CDR1 SEHNR, CDR2 FQNEAQ (reference sequence). V dropped 6 bases and J dropped 1 base, with 12 bases sitting between them. CDR3 length: 14 amino acids. The CDR3 sequence is CASSPGLKNTEAFF. The CDR3 bases are TGTGCCAGCAGTCCGGGCCTCAAGAACACTGAAGCTTTCTTT.

This clone was counted a few times. This sequence joins TRBV29-1 and TRBJ1-1; D is perhaps TRBD1 (5 bases). Germline V gene sequence: CDR1 SQVTM, CDR2 ANQGSEA. The CDR3 spans 14 residues. V was cut by 5 bases and J by 4 bases, with 17 bases left in between. The CDR3 bases are TGCAGCGTTTCGCTAGGCAGGGAGGGCACTGAAGCTTTCTTT. Its translation is CSVSLGREGTEAFF.

This clone was seen only once. The chain recombines TRBV27 with TRBJ2-2, with D possibly TRBD2 on 6 matching bases. The CDR3 consists of 11 residues. V lost 11 bases, J lost 8 bases, and 12 bases lay in between. Germline V gene lookup returns CDR1 MNHEY and CDR2 SMNVEV (reference sequence). CDR3 bases: TGTGCCTCGCGGGGTAGGGGGGAGCTGTTTTTT. Translated, it gives CASRGRGELFF.

V and J are TRBV13 and TRBJ2-1; possibly TRBD2 for D (6 bases). Trimming removed 5 bases from V and 3 bases from J, with 17 bases in between. The CDR3 has 16 residues. The germline V gene encodes CDR1 PRHDT and CDR2 FYEKMQ (reference sequence). For the CDR3, the DNA is TGTGCCAGCAGCCCCTCGCTAGCGACCATCTACAATGAGCAGTTCTTC. Encoded protein: CASSPSLATIYNEQFF.

The gene calls are TRBV30 and TRBJ2-2; D is unclear. This CDR3 comprises 14 residues. Germline V CDR1 and CDR2: GTSNPN, SVGIG (reference sequence). Trimming took off 0 bases at V and 1 base at J, with 6 bases between the two ends. The CDR3 protein is CAWSVGMNTGELFF. The CDR3 bases are TGTGCCTGGAGTGTAGGGATGAACACCGGGGAGCTGTTTTTT. The complete variable domain, with remaining parts taken from reference TRBV30 and TRBJ2-2, reads SQTIHQWPATLVQPVGSPLSLECTVEGTSNPNLYWYRQAAGRGLQLLFYSVGIGQISSEVPQNLSASRPQDRQFILSSKKLLLSDSGFYLCAWSVGMNTGELFFGEGSRLTVL.

V and J are TRBV9 and TRBJ1-6; 7 bases are a match to TRBD1. After removal of 1 base from V and 10 bases from J, the junction contained 5 bases not matched to a gene. The germline V gene has CDR1 SGDLS and CDR2 YYNGEE. The CDR3 length is 14 residues. The CDR3 DNA sequence: TGTGCCAGCAGCGTATCAGGGGGTCGGTCACCCCTCCACTTT. This codes for CASSVSGGRSPLHF.

The chain is built from TRBV19 and TRBJ2-7; no clear D gene. V lost 1 base, J lost 0 bases, and 7 bases lay in between. This CDR3 is built from 14 residues. In germline, CDR1 is LNHDA, CDR2 SQIVND (reference sequence). The chain's CDR3 is CASSIGPDSYEQYF. CDR3 DNA: TGTGCCAGTAGTATAGGTCCAGACTCCTACGAGCAGTACTTC.

This chain links TRBV10-1 with TRBJ2-3; no clear D. From germline, CDR1 is WNHNN and CDR2 SYGVQD (reference sequence). The CDR3 runs 15 residues. Deletions cut 3 bases from V and 0 bases from J, with 10 bases between. CDR3 DNA sequence: TGCGCCAGCAGTGAAGCACTCCCTAGCACAGATACGCAGTATTTT. It specifies CASSEALPSTDTQYF.

This chain connects TRBV28 to TRBJ1-1, with D possibly being TRBD1 (5 bases). This CDR3 is built from 14 residues. Germline assignment: CDR1 MDHEN and CDR2 SYDVKM. The V gene lost 6 bases and the J gene lost 5 bases, with 16 bases spanning the gap. The CDR3 loop reads CASSPRALGTEAFF. The CDR3, as DNA: TGTGCCAGCAGCCCCAGGGCCCTAGGGACTGAAGCTTTCTTT.

This sequence joins TRBV2 and TRBJ1-6, with D possibly TRBD1 on 6 matching bases. V was shortened by 5 bases and J by 6 bases, with 11 bases between the two germline ends. This CDR3 region has 14 residues. CDR1 and CDR2 from the germline V gene are SNHLY and FYNNEI. The CDR3 DNA follows: TGTGCCAGCAGTCTCAGGGGAGGTAATTCACCCCTCCACTTT. Translation gives CASSLRGGNSPLHF. The complete variable domain, with remaining parts taken from reference TRBV2 and TRBJ1-6, reads EPEVTQTPSHQVTQMGQEVILRCVPISNHLYFYWYRQILGQKVEFLVSFYNNEISEKSEIFDDQFSVERPDGSNFTLKIRSTKLEDSAMYFCASSLRGGNSPLHFGNGTRLTVT.

This clone was recorded a few times. Other DNA sequences within the sample encode an identical CDR3. The chain is built from TRBV5-1 and TRBJ2-7, with 7 bases aligning to TRBD1. Germline trimming cut 1 base from V and 3 bases from J; bases unmatched to any gene: 1. The germline gives CDR1 SGHRS, CDR2 YFSETQ. This CDR3 is 13 amino acids long. CDR3 DNA sequence: TGCGCCAGCAGCTTGCGACAGGGCTACGAGCAGTACTTC. It yields the protein CASSLRQGYEQYF.

This clone was seen just once. This chain links TRBV29-1 with TRBJ1-4; weak D call: TRBD1 (6 bases). Looked up from germline, CDR1 is SQVTM and CDR2 is ANQGSEA. The CDR3 loop spans 14 amino acids. The V gene lost 6 bases and the J gene lost 8 bases, with 19 bases spanning the gap. The CDR3 bases are TGCAGCGTCTTTATCGGGGGGGCCGGGGAAAAACTGTTTTTT. This translates into CSVFIGGAGEKLFF.

V usage is TRBV6-5 and J usage is TRBJ2-7; TRBD2 matches at 8 bases. Germline V gene lookup returns CDR1 MNHEY and CDR2 SVGAGI. This CDR3 region has 16 residues. V shed 0 bases, J shed 5 bases, and the junction held 9 bases outside the gene matches. This chain's CDR3 is CASSYSFSGNPHEQYF. Written as DNA, the CDR3 is TGTGCCAGCAGTTACTCGTTTAGCGGGAATCCCCACGAGCAGTACTTC.

V gene TRBV5-1 combines with J gene TRBJ1-1; possible D gene TRBD1, 6 bases. Germline CDR1 and CDR2: SGHRS and YFSETQ. The CDR3 runs to 13 residues. V was clipped by 5 bases and J by 3 bases, with 11 bases between them. The CDR3 reads CASSPDSYTEAFF. CDR3 sequence (DNA): TGCGCCAGCAGTCCGGACAGTTACACTGAAGCTTTCTTT.

The chain combines TRBV18 with TRBJ2-1; TRBD2 aligns across 10 bases. The CDR3 spans 15 residues. CDR1 and CDR2 (germline): KGHSH, LQKENI. V was pared by 2 bases and J by 6 bases, with 4 bases of the junction left unmatched. The CDR3 here is CASSPFSSGGNEQFF. The CDR3 DNA sequence: TGTGCCAGCTCACCATTTTCTAGCGGGGGCAATGAGCAGTTCTTC.

The chain joins TRBV7-9 to TRBJ2-1; D may be TRBD2 (6 bases). V gave up 5 bases and J gave up 6 bases, with 26 bases separating them. The CDR3 contains 18 residues. CDR1 SEHNR and CDR2 FQNEAQ come from the germline V gene (reference sequence). CDR3 residues: CASSGNGAGTTRVNEQFF. The CDR3 bases are TGTGCCAGCAGCGGAAATGGGGCGGGAACAACCAGAGTCAATGAGCAGTTCTTC.

The rearrangement links TRBV5-1 to TRBJ1-5; D uncertain. V lost 3 bases to trimming and J lost 2 bases, with 9 bases between them. Germline CDR1 is SGHRS and CDR2 is YFSETQ. The CDR3 length is 14 residues. The CDR3 DNA follows: TGCGCCAGCAGCTCCGGGAATGGCAATCAGCCCCAGCATTTT. This translates into CASSSGNGNQPQHF. The full variable domain, in which reference TRBV5-1 and TRBJ1-5 provide the parts outside the CDR3, is KAGVTQTPRYLIKTRGQQVTLSCSPISGHRSVSWYQQTPGQGLQFLFEYFSETQRNKGNFPGRFSGRQFSNSRSEMNVSTLELGDSALYLCASSSGNGNQPQHFGDGTRLSIL.

The genes are TRBV27 and TRBJ1-1; no definite D call. The germline V gene encodes CDR1 MNHEY and CDR2 SMNVEV (reference sequence). CDR3 length: 15 amino acids. Trimming pared 3 bases from V and 2 bases from J, leaving 13 bases between. The CDR3 bases are TGTGCCAGCAGTTTCCTGGGAGGCGGAAACACTGAAGCTTTCTTT. It codes for CASSFLGGGNTEAFF.

The V and J genes are TRBV5-1 and TRBJ2-3; D ambiguous. CDR3 length equals 14 residues. V was cut by 1 base and J by 2 bases, with 8 bases left in between. Germline V CDR1 and CDR2: SGHRS, YFSETQ. The CDR3 loop is CASSLQGPTDTQYF. CDR3 nucleotides: TGCGCCAGCAGCTTGCAAGGGCCCACAGATACGCAGTATTTT. The complete variable domain, with remaining parts taken from reference TRBV5-1 and TRBJ2-3, reads KAGVTQTPRYLIKTRGQQVTLSCSPISGHRSVSWYQQTPGQGLQFLFEYFSETQRNKGNFPGRFSGRQFSNSRSEMNVSTLELGDSALYLCASSLQGPTDTQYFGPGTRLTVL.

The chain recombines TRBV5-1 with TRBJ1-1; no clear D gene. This CDR3 is built from 14 residues. Germline values: CDR1 SGHRS, CDR2 YFSETQ. Deletions cut 1 base from V and 2 bases from J, with 9 bases between. The CDR3 region is CASSLWGINTEAFF. DNA for the CDR3: TGCGCCAGCAGCTTGTGGGGTATCAACACTGAAGCTTTCTTT.

This chain joins TRBV28 and TRBJ2-6; maybe TRBD1 (5 bases). Germline lookup yields CDR1 MDHEN and CDR2 SYDVKM. With 5 bases removed from V and 0 bases from J, the gap between germline ends came to 20 bases. This CDR3 spans 19 amino acids. CDR3 DNA: TGTGCCAGCAGTAACCCCTCAGGGCCCTTCCTCTCTGGGGCCAACGTCCTGACTTTC. Translated: CASSNPSGPFLSGANVLTF.

The rearrangement links TRBV10-3 to TRBJ2-3, with TRBD2 matching 9 bases. With 2 bases clipped from V and 12 bases from J, the junction kept 6 bases outside the gene matches. There are 13 residues in the CDR3. Germline values: CDR1 ENHRY, CDR2 SYGVKD. The CDR3 here is CAISERSSGSQYF. The CDR3 DNA reads TGTGCCATCAGTGAGCGTAGTAGCGGGAGCCAGTATTTT.

J is TRBJ1-1 and V is TRBV29-1; D gene ambiguous. V was trimmed by 6 bases and J by 1 base, leaving 15 bases between them. This CDR3 spans 14 amino acids. Germline V CDR1 and CDR2: SQVTM, ANQGSEA. The CDR3 sequence: CSVRKENKNTEAFF. CDR3 in DNA: TGCAGCGTCCGTAAAGAGAACAAGAACACTGAAGCTTTCTTT.

V usage is TRBV18 and J usage is TRBJ2-3, with 7 bases matching TRBD1. Germline V CDR1 and CDR2: KGHSH, LQKENI. J lost 0 bases, V lost 3 bases, and 15 bases had no gene match. There are 19 residues in the CDR3. The CDR3 spells CASSPDTGQNFLSTDTQYF. The CDR3 DNA follows: TGTGCCAGCTCACCTGACACGGGACAGAACTTCCTTAGCACAGATACGCAGTATTTT. The full variable domain, its missing parts supplied by reference TRBV18 and TRBJ2-3, is NAGVMQNPRHLVRRRGQEARLRCSPMKGHSHVYWYRQLPEEGLKFMVYLQKENIIDESGMPKERFSAEFPKEGPSILRIQQVVRGDSAAYFCASSPDTGQNFLSTDTQYFGPGTRLTVL.